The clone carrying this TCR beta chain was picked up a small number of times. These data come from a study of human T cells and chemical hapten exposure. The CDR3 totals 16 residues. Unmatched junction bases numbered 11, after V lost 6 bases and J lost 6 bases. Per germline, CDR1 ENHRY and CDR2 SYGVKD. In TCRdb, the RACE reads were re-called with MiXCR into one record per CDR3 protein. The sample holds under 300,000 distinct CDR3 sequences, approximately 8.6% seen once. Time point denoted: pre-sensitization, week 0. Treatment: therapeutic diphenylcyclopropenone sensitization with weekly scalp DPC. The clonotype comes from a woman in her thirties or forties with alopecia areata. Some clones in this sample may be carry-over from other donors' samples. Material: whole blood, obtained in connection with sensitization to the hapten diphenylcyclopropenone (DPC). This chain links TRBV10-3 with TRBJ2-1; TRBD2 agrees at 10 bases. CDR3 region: CAIRDPLAGVPNEQFF. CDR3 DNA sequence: TGTGCCATCAGAGACCCCCTAGCGGGAGTTCCCAATGAGCAGTTCTTC.